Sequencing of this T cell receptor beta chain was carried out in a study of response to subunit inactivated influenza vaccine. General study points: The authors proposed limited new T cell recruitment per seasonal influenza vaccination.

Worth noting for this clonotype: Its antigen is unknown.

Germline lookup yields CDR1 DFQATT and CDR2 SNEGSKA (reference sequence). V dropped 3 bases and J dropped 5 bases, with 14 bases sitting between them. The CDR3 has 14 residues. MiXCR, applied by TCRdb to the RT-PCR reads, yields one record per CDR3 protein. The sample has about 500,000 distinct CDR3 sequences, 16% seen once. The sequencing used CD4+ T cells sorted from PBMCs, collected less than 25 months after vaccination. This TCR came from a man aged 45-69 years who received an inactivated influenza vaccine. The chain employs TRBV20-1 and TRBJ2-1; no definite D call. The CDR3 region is CSASGPQGNNEQFF. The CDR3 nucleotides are TGCAGTGCTAGTGGGCCCCAAGGCAACAATGAGCAGTTCTTC.